This is a list of T cell receptor beta chains from one sample in a study of shared clonotypes between healthy human individuals. TCRdb's table, derived via immunoSEQ multiplex PCR, lists solely in-frame clones and lacks some. The table has roughly 2,000,000 clones, roughly 94% seen once. The sequenced material came from naive CD8+ T cells sorted from blood. All receptors come from a man in his late teens or twenties in good health. Each CDR3 is given without its conserved first and last residue. A D gene is named only where the DNA matches it firmly. Where a row states a size, it is once, few, many or the class of an expanded clone; other rows omit it.

>TRBD1|TRBJ1-4|TRBV27|.
ASSPLTGGGEKLF
>TRBD1|TRBJ2-7|TRBV27|.
ASSLTGAFALSYEQY
>.|TRBJ1-2|TRBV9|.
ASSTGDTRPGGYT
>.|TRBJ2-3|TRBV9|.
ASSVIGGNTDTQY
>.|TRBJ2-5|TRBV6-5|.
ASSSLGVETQY
>TRBD2|TRBJ2-5|TRBV18|.
ASSPLSSGMGETQY
>TRBD2|TRBJ2-7|TRBV4-3|.
ASSQDGLAGTYEQY
>.|TRBJ2-7|TRBV29-1|.
SVGVQGRLYEQY
>.|TRBJ2-2|TRBV10-1|.
ASSEPGSGELF
>.|TRBJ2-7|TRBV2|.
ASRGIAERASYEQY
>.|TRBJ2-2|TRBV6-5|.
ASGSTGELF
>TRBD2|TRBJ2-5|TRBV5-4|.
ASSFSGRASEETQY
>.|TRBJ2-7|TRBV4-3|once
ASSETTGSKGVSYEQY
>.|TRBJ1-6|TRBV4-3|.
ASSQGPLGLNSPLH
>TRBD1|TRBJ2-5|TRBV11-3|.
ASSLAGGKGGETQY
>.|TRBJ1-1|TRBV7-9|.
ASSLVGGPDTEAF
>TRBD1|TRBJ1-2|TRBV10-3|.
AISTDREDYGYT
>.|TRBJ1-1|TRBV5-1|.
ASSPRGRNTEAF
>TRBD1|TRBJ2-3|TRBV27|.
ASSALTGGSLYDTQY
>.|TRBJ2-3|TRBV18|.
ASSPRRGGDTQY